What follows are 18 T cell receptor beta chains derived from one specimen sequenced in a study of T cell responses to AZD1222 COVID-19 vaccine. Generated by immunoSEQ multiplex PCR, the TCRdb table keeps only in-frame clones and is missing some. The sample has over 85,000 clones, approximately 88% seen once. Sequenced here: peripheral blood, sampled 28 days after the second AZD1222 dose. The receptors come from an adult who received the AZD1222 COVID-19 vaccine.

The chain recombines TRBV19 with TRBJ1-2; TRBD1 might be the D (5 bases). The CDR3 sequence is 14 residues long. Germline V lookup: CDR1 LNHDA, CDR2 SQIVND (reference sequence). V shed 9 bases and J shed 4 bases, with 18 bases lying between them. The CDR3 DNA is TGTGCCAGCGGTACGGGACTCCTCGGCTATGGCTACACCTTC. It codes for CASGTGLLGYGYTF.

The chain combines TRBV4-3 with TRBJ2-7, with D possibly matching TRBD1 (6 bases). The CDR3 length is 15 residues. V shed 2 bases and J shed 3 bases, with 14 bases lying between them. Germline CDR1 and CDR2: LGHNA and YSLEER. In nucleotides, the CDR3 is TGCGCCAGCAGCCAATACCGGGACACCAGCTACGAGCAGTACTTC. Translated: CASSQYRDTSYEQYF.

The chain joins TRBV7-2 to TRBJ1-6; D may be TRBD1 (5 bases). The CDR3 runs to 15 residues. Trimming took 3 bases from V and 8 from J, leaving 14 bases between them. In germline, CDR1 is SGHTA, CDR2 FQGNSA. CDR3 sequence reads: CASSFPGSPDSPLHF. CDR3 DNA sequence: TGTGCCAGCAGCTTCCCAGGGTCTCCTGATTCACCCCTCCACTTT.

The chain uses TRBV6-6 and TRBJ2-7; TRBD1 might be the D (6 bases). V was clipped by 6 bases and J by 6 bases, with 21 bases between them. The germline CDR1 and CDR2 sequences are MNHNY and SVGAGI (reference sequence). The CDR3 totals 15 residues. The CDR3 region is CASSYNLQGRTEQYF. CDR3 nucleotides: TGTGCCAGCAGCTACAACCTCCAGGGGAGAACCGAGCAGTACTTC.

The chain joins TRBV5-1 to TRBJ2-7; D ambiguous. The CDR3 is made up of 13 amino acids. V lost 0 bases, J lost 7 bases, and 11 bases lay in between. From germline, CDR1 is SGHRS and CDR2 YFSETQ. The CDR3 region is CASSLVTASEQYF. The CDR3 DNA follows: TGCGCCAGCAGCTTGGTTACGGCCTCTGAGCAGTACTTC.

This rearrangement joins TRBV18 to TRBJ2-2, with D perhaps matching TRBD2 (5 bases). V was cut by 4 bases and J by 6 bases, with 18 bases left in between. Germline V gene lookup returns CDR1 KGHSH and CDR2 LQKENI. This CDR3 contains 16 residues. The chain's CDR3 is CASSLKEALRAGELFF. CDR3 in DNA: TGTGCCAGCTCACTTAAGGAGGCCCTAAGGGCCGGGGAGCTGTTTTTT. The complete variable domain, with remaining parts taken from reference TRBV18 and TRBJ2-2, reads NAGVMQNPRHLVRRRGQEARLRCSPMKGHSHVYWYRQLPEEGLKFMVYLQKENIIDESGMPKERFSAEFPKEGPSILRIQQVVRGDSAAYFCASSLKEALRAGELFFGEGSRLTVL.

V usage is TRBV24-1 and J usage is TRBJ2-3; D uncertain. Germline loops: CDR1 KGHDR, CDR2 SFDVKD. Trimming cost V 4 bases and J 2 bases, with 12 bases left between them. The CDR3 runs 15 residues. DNA for the CDR3: TGTGCCACCAGTGACCCTCTAGGAAACACAGATACGCAGTATTTT. As protein: CATSDPLGNTDTQYF.

V is TRBV9 and J is TRBJ1-2, with 7 bases that match TRBD1. This CDR3 region has 14 residues. V shed 4 bases, J shed 5 bases, and the junction held 8 bases outside the gene matches. Germline-derived CDR1 and CDR2 are SGDLS and YYNGEE. The CDR3 loop is CASSPDRSEYGYTF. The CDR3 DNA reads TGTGCCAGCAGCCCGGACAGGTCGGAGTATGGCTACACCTTC.

The table lists this clone with a few counts. This chain connects TRBV18 to TRBJ1-2; 8 bases line up with TRBD1. Looked up from germline, CDR1 is KGHSH and CDR2 is LQKENI. This CDR3 contains 18 residues. Unmatched junction bases numbered 15, after V lost 2 bases and J lost 4 bases. CDR3 in amino acids: CASSPGVGQGYLSYGYTF. In DNA, the CDR3 is TGTGCCAGCTCACCAGGCGTCGGACAGGGTTATTTGAGCTATGGCTACACCTTC.

This sequence joins TRBV9 and TRBJ2-3; 8 nucleotides align to TRBD2. The CDR3 runs 17 residues. With 2 bases clipped from V and 0 bases from J, the junction kept 8 bases outside the gene matches. Germline CDR1 and CDR2: SGDLS and YYNGEE. The CDR3 DNA follows: TGTGCCAGCAGCGTTGGCGGGGGGTCCTATAGCACAGATACGCAGTATTTT. Its translation: CASSVGGGSYSTDTQYF.

The CDR3 here is CASTGGRVKARYTF. Written as DNA, the CDR3 is TGTGCCAGCACAGGCGGCAGGGTGAAAGCACGCTACACCTTC. This rearrangement joins TRBV2 to TRBJ1-2, with D possibly matching TRBD1 (5 bases). From germline, CDR1 is SNHLY and CDR2 FYNNEI. Trimming left V 7 bases short and J 9 bases short, with 21 bases between. The CDR3 loop spans 14 amino acids. Full variable domain (remainder filled in from reference TRBV2 and TRBJ1-2): EPEVTQTPSHQVTQMGQEVILRCVPISNHLYFYWYRQILGQKVEFLVSFYNNEISEKSEIFDDQFSVERPDGSNFTLKIRSTKLEDSAMYFCASTGGRVKARYTFGSGTRLTVV.

The chain joins TRBV5-4 to TRBJ2-7; D remains ambiguous. Trimming cost V 0 bases and J 2 bases, with 9 bases left between them. CDR3 length: 14 residues. Germline V gene data show CDR1 as SGHNT and CDR2 as YYREEE (reference sequence). CDR3 amino acids: CASSLGGWTYEQYF. The CDR3 DNA sequence: TGTGCCAGCAGCTTGGGTGGCTGGACCTACGAGCAGTACTTC. Using reference TRBV5-4 and TRBJ2-7 for the parts outside the CDR3, the full variable domain is ETGVTQSPTHLIKTRGQQVTLRCSSQSGHNTVSWYQQALGQGPQFIFQYYREEENGRGNFPPRFSGLQFPNYSSELNVNALELDDSALYLCASSLGGWTYEQYFGPGTRLTVT.

The chain carries TRBV18 and TRBJ1-4; D call uncertain. The CDR3 is 16 residues long. V was trimmed by 5 bases and J by 4 bases, leaving 17 bases between them. Per the germline V gene, CDR1 is KGHSH and CDR2 is LQKENI. CDR3 nucleotide sequence: TGTGCCAGCTCATCCCTGCCCGCCACGAATAATGAAAAACTGTTTTTT. The encoded protein is CASSSLPATNNEKLFF.

The rearrangement links TRBV7-6 to TRBJ1-1; no definite D call. There are 15 residues in the CDR3. From germline, CDR1 is SGHVS and CDR2 FNYEAQ. The germline V and J ends were trimmed by 3 bases and 3 bases, with 14 bases remaining between them. The CDR3 coding sequence is TGTGCCAGCAGCTTGGAGTCAGGTTTTTACACTGAAGCTTTCTTT. Its translation: CASSLESGFYTEAFF.

V usage is TRBV10-3 and J usage is TRBJ1-2; D remains ambiguous. The germline V gene encodes CDR1 ENHRY and CDR2 SYGVKD. This CDR3 contains 14 residues. V lost 3 bases and J 1 base, leaving 9 bases between the germline ends. CDR3 coding DNA: TGTGCCATCAGTGAAATAGATGATAACTATGGCTACACCTTC. Encoded protein: CAISEIDDNYGYTF.

This clone was seen more than once but under ten times. V gene TRBV5-1 combines with J gene TRBJ2-2, with a possible D match to TRBD2 (5 bases). Trimming took off 3 bases at V and 6 bases at J, with 15 bases between the two ends. The length of the CDR3 is 15 residues. CDR1 is SGHRS, CDR2 YFSETQ, per germline. CDR3 sequence reads: CASSWSVSGAGELFF. The CDR3, as DNA: TGCGCCAGCAGCTGGTCGGTGAGCGGTGCCGGGGAGCTGTTTTTT. Drawing the rest from reference TRBV5-1 and TRBJ2-2, the complete variable domain is KAGVTQTPRYLIKTRGQQVTLSCSPISGHRSVSWYQQTPGQGLQFLFEYFSETQRNKGNFPGRFSGRQFSNSRSEMNVSTLELGDSALYLCASSWSVSGAGELFFGEGSRLTVL.

In this sample, this clone turned up once. This chain links TRBV6-5 with TRBJ1-2; no firm D call. Between the trimmed V and J ends, which lost 7 bases and 2 bases, there was a span of 14 bases. Germline assignment: CDR1 MNHEY and CDR2 SVGAGI. The CDR3 is 14 residues long. Here the CDR3 reads CASIYQEFNYGYTF. CDR3 DNA: TGTGCCAGCATATATCAGGAGTTCAACTATGGCTACACCTTC.

The rearrangement joins TRBV6-5 to TRBJ2-7; 7 bases map to TRBD1. Per the germline V gene, CDR1 is MNHEY and CDR2 is SVGAGI. V shed 6 bases, J shed 5 bases, and the junction held 13 bases outside the gene matches. This CDR3 region has 15 residues. This CDR3 is CASSLGTEVFHEQYF. As DNA, the CDR3 is TGTGCCAGCAGCTTAGGGACAGAAGTCTTTCACGAGCAGTACTTC.